This TCR beta chain was sequenced in a study of blood T cell repertoires in COVID-19. The overall study: Specimens from acute and convalescent COVID-19 originated in the United States, Italy and Spain. Sources were T cells, B-cell-depleted T cells, or PBMCs; the material itself was cDNA or gDNA.

The V and J ends lost 0 bases and 6 bases respectively, with 18 bases between them. The CDR3 sequence is 16 residues long. The germline CDR1 and CDR2 sequences are LGHNA and YSLEER. Authors' methods: From reference gene primer amplification, estimates of nucleated cell counts were derived. This table comes from immunoSEQ multiplex PCR, and its TCRdb copy is limited to in-frame clones, with some not included. V and J calls and clone size are those listed in that table; D and trimming were worked out from the DNA. This sample has roughly 240,000 clones; around 83% occur once, and the top ten carry 3.5% to 4%.

The chain joins TRBV4-3 to TRBJ2-7; TRBD2 is a possible D gene (5 bases). The receptor was isolated from a man between 18 and 29 years old with active or convalescent COVID-19. Sequencing used peripheral blood. CDR3 nucleotides: TGCGCCAGCAGCCAAGATCAAACCCGGCGGGCGGGCGAGCAGTACTTC. This sequence encodes CASSQDQTRRAGEQYF.